The clone carrying this T cell receptor (beta chain) was observed a single time. Its antigen remains unknown. This entry is derived from a study of human T cells and chemical hapten exposure. Study details: Diphenylcyclopropenone was administered weekly to the scalp of patients throughout the roughly 23-week study.

Trimming at V came to 3 bases and at J to 7 bases, leaving 12 bases not matched to a gene. The CDR3 totals 16 residues. CDR1 is KGHSH and CDR2 is LQKENI in the germline V gene. Study processing details: The number of TCRs in each sample had a median of about 95,000 and spanned roughly 23,224 to 750,000. TCRdb ran MiXCR on the RACE reads and lists one entry per CDR3 protein. What appears here as the V and J calls and clone size reflects TCRdb's work, not the paper's. Of 120,000 or so distinct CDR3 sequences in the sample, approximately 15% were seen once. Time point defined: patch test 1, 2 weeks after DPC sensitization. Treatment described: therapeutic diphenylcyclopropenone sensitization with weekly scalp DPC. Findings and limits, study-wide: Because they had alopecia, donors may respond immunologically unlike healthy people.

The TCR comes from a man between 18 and 35 years old with alopecia areata. Some clones in this sample may be carry-over from other donors' samples. This rearrangement joins TRBV18 to TRBJ2-5; 9 bases line up with TRBD2. The specimen comprised whole blood, sampled in connection with sensitization to the hapten diphenylcyclopropenone (DPC). The CDR3 sequence is CASSPLGASGTRTQYF. The CDR3 nucleotides are TGTGCCAGCTCACCGCTCGGGGCTAGCGGGACTCGGACCCAGTACTTC.